The clone carrying this TCR beta chain was observed a handful of times. No antigen is known for it. As to time point: healthy volunteer bleed at 2 weeks. Total RNA came from unfractionated whole blood. This record comes from a study of human T cells and chemical hapten exposure. General study results and limits: There was no change with DPC sensitization in TCRs above 1 in 1000 frequency.

The library gave individual cDNA molecules unique molecular identifiers. Original handling: The number of TCRs in each sample had a median of approximately 93,000 and spanned about 23,224 to 690,600. TCRdb processed the RACE reads anew with MiXCR; each CDR3 protein has one entry. The authors' filters were not applied to this entry. Of some 90,000 distinct CDR3 sequences in the sample, about 8.7% were seen once. Sequencing was carried out using whole blood. The TCR was taken from a female donor in good health. Some clones in this sample may be carry-over from other donors' samples.

The CDR3 is CASSFSPRETSGANVLTF. CDR3 in DNA: TGTGCCAGCAGCTTTTCGCCGCGGGAGACCTCTGGGGCCAACGTCCTGACTTTC. This chain joins TRBV7-2 and TRBJ2-6; TRBD2 matches at 7 bases. V shed 3 bases, J shed 0 bases, and the junction held 8 bases outside the gene matches. The CDR3 sequence is 18 residues long. Germline lookup yields CDR1 SGHTA and CDR2 FQGNSA.